Listed below are T cell receptor beta chains from one sample, sequenced in a study of OX40 agonist ivuxolimab in advanced cancers. The method was immunoSEQ multiplex PCR; TCRdb's version includes in-frame clones alone and lacks a portion of them. The sample contains 40,000 to 50,000 clones, about 82% of which appear only once. Here the sequenced sample was CD4+ or CD8+ T cells sorted from blood, taken in a trial of the OX40 agonist ivuxolimab. All receptors derive from an adult with an advanced solid tumor such as melanoma, head and neck, liver or kidney cancer. CDR3s include the opening cysteine and the closing phenylalanine or tryptophan. The D gene is left open where the match is weak. Expanded clones are given a class, and other clones once, few, many or no size at all.

>NA|TRBD2|TRBV9|TRBJ2-5
TGTGCCAGCAGCGCGGGACTAGCGGTAAGCCAAGAGACCCAGTACTTC
CASSAGLAVSQETQYF
>few|NA|TRBV18|TRBJ2-7
TGTGCCAGCTCACCAGAGGGCGGACCCTACGAGCAGTACTTC
CASSPEGGPYEQYF
>once|NA|TRBV4-1|TRBJ2-4
TGCGCCAGCAGTCAAGATCCGGGAGCCAAAAACATTCAGTACTTC
CASSQDPGAKNIQYF
>NA|TRBD2|TRBV7-9|TRBJ2-3
TGTGCCAGCAGCCAGACCGGGACTAGCGGGACCCGCACAGATACGCAGTATTTT
CASSQTGTSGTRTDTQYF
>NA|TRBD2|TRBV7-2|TRBJ2-1
TGTGCCAGCAGCGGCGGGACTAGCGGGAGGAATGAGCAGTTCTTC
CASSGGTSGRNEQFF
>medium-sized|NA|TRBV28|TRBJ1-2
TGTGCTGCTGCTGTTAACTATGGCTACACCTTC
CAAAVNYGYTF
>NA|NA|TRBV10-1|TRBJ2-1
TGCGCCAGCAGCCAGGGGATATCGGAAAATGATGAGCAGTTCTTC
CASSQGISENDEQFF
>NA|NA|TRBV19|TRBJ1-4
TGTGCCATACGGGACTCACGAGGTGAAAAACTGTTTTTT
CAIRDSRGEKLFF
>NA|TRBD1|TRBV27|TRBJ2-7
TGTGCCAGCAGTAAGGGGACAGACTACGAGCAGTACTTC
CASSKGTDYEQYF
>NA|TRBD1|TRBV28|TRBJ1-1
TGTGCCAGCAGGGGGACAGGGAGGTCTGAAGCTTTCTTT
CASRGTGRSEAFF
>NA|NA|TRBV6-1|TRBJ1-2
TGTGCCAGCAGTGAAGTGTTGAACAAACAGCCCGATGGCTACACCTTC
CASSEVLNKQPDGYTF
>NA|NA|TRBV6-5|TRBJ1-2
TGTGCCAGCAGCCCTCTCGGGGGGAGCGGCTACACCTTC
CASSPLGGSGYTF
>NA|NA|TRBV18|TRBJ1-1
TGTGCCAGCTCACCACAAGGGAACACTGAAGCTTTCTTT
CASSPQGNTEAFF
>NA|NA|TRBV7-9|TRBJ1-2
TGTGCCAGCAGCCTCGGGACGGGACTTGGTTACACCTTC
CASSLGTGLGYTF
>once|NA|TRBV11-3|TRBJ2-2
TGTGCCAGCAGCGCGGGACCCGGAAGGGGATACACCGGGGAGCTGTTTTTT
CASSAGPGRGYTGELFF
>NA|NA|TRBV5-1|TRBJ2-1
TGCGCCAGCAGCTTGGTGGAGGGGGCGCGTAATGAGCAGTTCTTC
CASSLVEGARNEQFF
>few|NA|TRBV5-8|TRBJ2-2
TGTGCCAGCAGGGGGGTTTCGGGAGTCGGCACCGGGGAGCTGTTTTTT
CASRGVSGVGTGELFF
>NA|TRBD2|TRBV14|TRBJ2-2
TGTGCCAGCAGGATTCTAGCGGGGACCGGGGAGCTGTTTTTT
CASRILAGTGELFF
>NA|NA|TRBV28|TRBJ1-5
TGTGCCAGCAGTTTAAGGGATCAGCCCCAGCATTTT
CASSLRDQPQHF
>NA|NA|TRBV6-5|TRBJ1-2
TGTGCCAGCAGTTACTCGTCTTACTATGGCTACACCTTC
CASSYSSYYGYTF
>NA|NA|TRBV7-8|TRBJ2-3
TGTGCCAGCAGCTCCCCGCGGACAGGGGCGACTAGCGGAAGCACAGATACGCAGTATTTT
CASSSPRTGATSGSTDTQYF
>NA|TRBD2|TRBV6-6|TRBJ2-5
TGTGCCAGCAGACCCCTAGCGGGAGCCGGGGAGACCCAGTACTTC
CASRPLAGAGETQYF
>once|TRBD2|TRBV7-2|TRBJ2-1
TGTGCCAGCAGCTTATTACCAGCGGGAGGTTACAATGAGCAGTTCTTC
CASSLLPAGGYNEQFF
>NA|NA|TRBV19|TRBJ2-7
TGTGCCAGTAGTATAGGACACTCCCTTACCTACGAGCAGTACTTC
CASSIGHSLTYEQYF
>NA|NA|TRBV18|TRBJ2-4
TGTGCCAGCTCACCACCGGGAAGAGCCAAAAACATTCAGTACTTC
CASSPPGRAKNIQYF
>NA|TRBD1|TRBV2|TRBJ1-2
TGTGCCAGCAGTGCGGACAGGAACTATGGCTACACCTTC
CASSADRNYGYTF
>NA|TRBD1|TRBV15|TRBJ1-2
TGTGCCACCAGCAGAGCAACCTATGGGACAGGGCATGGCTACACCTTC
CATSRATYGTGHGYTF
>NA|TRBD2|TRBV2|TRBJ2-1
TGTGCCAGCAGTGAGGGACTAGCGGGTACCTACAATGAGCAGTTCTTC
CASSEGLAGTYNEQFF
>NA|TRBD2|TRBV5-1|TRBJ2-1
TGCGCCAGCAGCTTGAGTTGGGGGGGAGTAGGAGAGCAGTTCTTC
CASSLSWGGVGEQFF
>NA|NA|TRBV5-1|TRBJ1-5
TGCGCCAGCAGCCCGTGGGGTTTAAATCAGCCCCAGCATTTT
CASSPWGLNQPQHF
>NA|NA|TRBV6-5|TRBJ2-4
TGTGCCAGCGGGGGGACAGTAGCGGGGCAAAACATTCAGTACTTC
CASGGTVAGQNIQYF
>NA|TRBD1|TRBV19|TRBJ1-1
TGTGCCAGTAGTATAGGCAACAGGGGCACTGAAGCTTTCTTT
CASSIGNRGTEAFF
>once|NA|TRBV2|TRBJ2-5
TGTGCCAGCAGCCCGACGGTGAGGTCCCAGTACTTC
CASSPTVRSQYF
>NA|NA|TRBV28|TRBJ2-1
TGTGCCAGCAGTTCGGTTTCGGATGAGCAGTTCTTC
CASSSVSDEQFF
>NA|NA|TRBV7-8|TRBJ1-1
TGTGCCAGCAGCCCCGGGGAGAACACTGAAGCTTTCTTT
CASSPGENTEAFF
>NA|TRBD2|TRBV5-6|TRBJ2-1
TGTGCCAGCAGCCCCGGACTAGCGGAAACGCAGTTCTTC
CASSPGLAETQFF
>medium-sized|TRBD1|TRBV27|TRBJ1-5
TGTGCCAGCAGTAGGACAGGGGGCAGCAATCAGCCCCAGCATTTT
CASSRTGGSNQPQHF
>NA|NA|TRBV19|TRBJ2-1
TGTGCCAGTAGTCCGCGGGGAGCGGCAGTCTCCTACAATGAGCAGTTCTTC
CASSPRGAAVSYNEQFF
>NA|NA|TRBV11-3|TRBJ2-7
TGTGCCAGCAGCTTAGAGGGGGTTTCCTACGAGCAGTACTTC
CASSLEGVSYEQYF
>NA|TRBD2|TRBV28|TRBJ2-5
TGTGCCAGCAGTAAATATTCGGGAGGTAGGGAAGAGACCCAGTACTTC
CASSKYSGGREETQYF
>NA|NA|TRBV11-2|TRBJ2-5
TGTGCCAGCAGCTTATACTTCCGCAGAAGGGGTTTGTACCAAGAGACCCAGTACTTC
CASSLYFRRRGLYQETQYF
>NA|TRBD2|TRBV7-9|TRBJ2-2
TGTGCCAGCAGGGTGGGAGGGCCGGCCGGGGAGCTGTTTTTT
CASRVGGPAGELFF
>few|NA|TRBV7-6|TRBJ1-2
TGTGCCAGCAGCTTAGTGGGGGATAGTGGCTACACCTTC
CASSLVGDSGYTF
>NA|NA|TRBV19|TRBJ2-3
TGTGCCACTATCGGACGGACAGATACGCAGTATTTT
CATIGRTDTQYF
>few|NA|TRBV5-4|TRBJ1-5
TGTGCCAGCAGCTTGGATACAGATCAGCCCCAGCATTTT
CASSLDTDQPQHF
>few|NA|TRBV21-1|TRBJ2-7
TGTGCCAGCAGCACACCGGGACTAGCGGGAGGGTCCTACGAGCAGTACTTC
CASSTPGLAGGSYEQYF
>once|NA|TRBV7-6|TRBJ2-3
TGTGCCAGCAGCTTAGTTGCGACACCTCGCACAGATACGCAGTATTTT
CASSLVATPRTDTQYF
>NA|TRBD1|TRBV5-4|TRBJ1-4
TGTGCCAGCAGCGAAAACAGGGGACTCAATGAAAAACTGTTTTTT
CASSENRGLNEKLFF
>NA|NA|TRBV5-6|TRBJ2-7
TGTGCCAGCAGCTTGGCCGGGTCCTACGAGCAGTACTTC
CASSLAGSYEQYF
>NA|NA|TRBV11-3|TRBJ2-3
TGTGCCACGGGGTCGGGACGGATGGCAGATACGCAGTATTTT
CATGSGRMADTQYF
>NA|TRBD2|TRBV11-2|TRBJ2-1
TGTGCCAGCAGCTTTTCGACTAGCGGGAGTGCCAATGAGCAGTTCTTC
CASSFSTSGSANEQFF
>NA|NA|TRBV19|TRBJ1-1
TGTGCCAGTACCCGGAATCCGGGCATGAACACTGAAGCTTTCTTT
CASTRNPGMNTEAFF
>NA|TRBD2|TRBV27|TRBJ2-1
TGTGCCAGCACCAGACTAGCGGGGGGGAATGAGCAGTTCTTC
CASTRLAGGNEQFF
>once|NA|TRBV10-3|TRBJ2-7
TGTGCCATCAGTGACTCAACCGTGGGGTGGGAGCAGTACTTC
CAISDSTVGWEQYF
>NA|NA|TRBV20-1|TRBJ1-2
TGCAGTGCTAGAGACACGGGAGGCTACACCTTC
CSARDTGGYTF
>NA|NA|TRBV6-1|TRBJ2-1
TGTGCCAGCAAATACCCCGCTAACAATGAGCAGTTCTTC
CASKYPANNEQFF
>NA|NA|TRBV29-1|TRBJ2-2
TGCAGCGTTGCTGAACGTCCAAGGAACACCGGGGAGCTGTTTTTT
CSVAERPRNTGELFF
>NA|TRBD1|TRBV14|TRBJ1-4
TGTGCCAGCAGCCGTTTACCTCCCGGGACAGTTAATGAAAAACTGTTTTTT
CASSRLPPGTVNEKLFF